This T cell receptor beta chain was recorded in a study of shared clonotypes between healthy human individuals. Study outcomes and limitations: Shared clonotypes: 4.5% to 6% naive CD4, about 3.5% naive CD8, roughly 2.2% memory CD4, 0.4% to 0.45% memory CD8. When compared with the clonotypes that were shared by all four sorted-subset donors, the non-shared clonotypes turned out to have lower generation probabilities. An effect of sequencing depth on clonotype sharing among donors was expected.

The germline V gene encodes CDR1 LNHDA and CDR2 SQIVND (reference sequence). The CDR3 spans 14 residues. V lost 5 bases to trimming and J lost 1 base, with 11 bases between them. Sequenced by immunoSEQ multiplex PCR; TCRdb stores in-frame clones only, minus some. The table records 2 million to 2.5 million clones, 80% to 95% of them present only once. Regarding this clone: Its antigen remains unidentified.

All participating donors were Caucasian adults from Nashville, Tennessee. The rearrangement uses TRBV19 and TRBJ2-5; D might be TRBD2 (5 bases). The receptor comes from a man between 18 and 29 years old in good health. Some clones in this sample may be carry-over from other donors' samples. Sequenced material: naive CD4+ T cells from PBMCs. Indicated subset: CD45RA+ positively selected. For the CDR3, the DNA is TGTGCCAGTAGTCCTCAGCGGCCCCAAGAGACCCAGTACTTC. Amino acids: CASSPQRPQETQYF.